A selection of T cell receptor beta chains follows, all from one sample in a study of a mutant IDH1 vaccine in newly diagnosed glioma. The protocol was immunoSEQ multiplex PCR, while the TCRdb copy is restricted to in-frame clones and leaves out a portion. The data show 100,000 to 120,000 clones, roughly nine tenths seen once. No antigen has been identified for these receptors. The material sequenced was PBMCs, taken from a glioma patient whose treatment included an IDH1 peptide vaccine. The source of these receptors is a woman in her fifties or sixties with glioma. The CDR3 runs from the conserved cysteine through the conserved F or W. The D gene is left open where the match is weak. Clone size is stated in some rows and not others, as once, few, many or a class when expanded.

V	length	J	size	D	DNA	CDR3
TRBV10-3	14	TRBJ2-1	-	-	TGTGCCATCAGTGAGGGTGGGGAGTACAATGAGCAGTTCTTC	CAISEGGEYNEQFF
TRBV15	17	TRBJ2-3	-	-	TGTGCCACCAGCAGAGATGGGGACATTCGGCTCCTTAATACGCAGTATTTT	CATSRDGDIRLLNTQYF
TRBV11-2	13	TRBJ2-7	-	-	TGTGCCAGCAGCCGGGACTTCACTGGCGAGCAGTACTTC	CASSRDFTGEQYF
TRBV11-1	15	TRBJ1-5	few	TRBD1	TGTGCCAGCAGCATGGGACAGGGGGCGAGTCAGCCCCAGCATTTT	CASSMGQGASQPQHF
TRBV18	12	TRBJ1-6	-	TRBD1	TGTGCCACCCAGGGGGACAATTCACCCCTCCACTTT	CATQGDNSPLHF
TRBV28	15	TRBJ2-5	once	TRBD1	TGTGCCAGCAATCCAGCAGGGGGCTACCGGGAGACCCAGTACTTC	CASNPAGGYRETQYF
TRBV4-1	15	TRBJ1-1	-	-	TGCGCCAGCATGAGGGGTGTAAGGGGGAACACTGAAGCTTTCTTT	CASMRGVRGNTEAFF
TRBV21-1	16	TRBJ1-3	-	-	TGTGCCAGCAGTCCGAAGCGAGGGACCTCTGGAAACACCATATATTTT	CASSPKRGTSGNTIYF
TRBV6-6	14	TRBJ1-1	once	-	TGTGCCAGCAGTTACTCGATCGCTGACACTGAAGCTTTCTTT	CASSYSIADTEAFF
TRBV14	12	TRBJ1-1	-	-	TGTGCCAGCAGCCAAGTAAGGGACGGAGCTTTCTTT	CASSQVRDGAFF
TRBV2	14	TRBJ1-4	-	-	TGTGCCAGCAGTGTGGGCAAAGCTAATGAAAAACTGTTTTTT	CASSVGKANEKLFF
TRBV19	13	TRBJ2-7	-	TRBD1	TGTGCCAGTAGAAACAGGGGGCTATACGAGCAGTACTTC	CASRNRGLYEQYF
TRBV5-1	16	TRBJ2-1	-	TRBD2	TGCGCCAGCAGCTTGGGACTAGCGGGCGGTCACAATGAGCAGTTCTTC	CASSLGLAGGHNEQFF
TRBV5-1	13	TRBJ2-1	-	-	TGCGCCAGCAGCTTGGGGACCACCAATGAGCAGTTCTTC	CASSLGTTNEQFF
TRBV5-4	16	TRBJ2-2	few	-	TGTGCCAGCAGCCGAGATAGCCTGACGAACACCGGGGAGCTGTTTTTT	CASSRDSLTNTGELFF
TRBV11-2	15	TRBJ1-3	-	TRBD1	TGTGCCAGCAGCTCGTTCAGGGGGCGCGTAAACACCATATATTTT	CASSSFRGRVNTIYF
TRBV4-2	19	TRBJ1-2	-	-	TGTGCCAGCAGCAACCTTGTAGGCCTAGGGGCCTTCACGGACGGTGGCTACACCTTC	CASSNLVGLGAFTDGGYTF
TRBV19	15	TRBJ1-5	-	TRBD1	TGTGCCAGTAGTGCACAGGGGGCAGGCAATCAGCCCCAGCATTTT	CASSAQGAGNQPQHF
TRBV28	15	TRBJ2-3	-	-	TGTGCCAGCAGATCTACAGGGTCCAGCACAGATACGCAGTATTTT	CASRSTGSSTDTQYF
TRBV27	14	TRBJ2-7	-	-	TGTGCCAGCAGCGCAGGGGCCCGCTCCTACGAGCAGTACTTC	CASSAGARSYEQYF
TRBV15	12	TRBJ1-1	-	-	TGTGCCACCAGCGGCCCCCGGGCTGTAGCTTTCTTT	CATSGPRAVAFF
TRBV5-6	15	TRBJ1-5	-	-	TGTGCCAGCAGCCTTGGGACATATAGCAATCAGCCCCAGCATTTT	CASSLGTYSNQPQHF
TRBV10-2	13	TRBJ2-7	-	-	TGCGCCAGCAGGAGGGGGGCGGCCTACGAGCAGTACTTC	CASRRGAAYEQYF
TRBV10-1	14	TRBJ2-3	-	-	TGCGCCAGCAGTGAGTCGAGATGGCTAGATACGCAGTATTTT	CASSESRWLDTQYF
TRBV19	15	TRBJ2-2	-	-	TGTGCCAGTAGTGCATTACTTGGACCGGCCGGGGAGCTGTTTTTT	CASSALLGPAGELFF
TRBV6-5	15	TRBJ1-2	once	-	TGTGCCAGCAGTTACTCGAGGGAATCCATTGAGGGCTACACCTTC	CASSYSRESIEGYTF
TRBV28	15	TRBJ2-7	-	TRBD1	TGTGCCAGCAGTTCGTCCGGGACAGGGGGATACGAGCAGTACTTC	CASSSSGTGGYEQYF
TRBV6-6	11	TRBJ2-3	-	-	TGTGCCAGCAGTAACACAGATACGCAGTATTTT	CASSNTDTQYF
TRBV9	16	TRBJ2-3	-	TRBD2	TGTGCCAGCAGCGTGTCTAGCGGAGGGACTACAGATACGCAGTATTTT	CASSVSSGGTTDTQYF
TRBV2	14	TRBJ2-7	-	TRBD1	TGTGCCAGCAGTGAGACAGGGGGCTTTTACGAGCAGTACTTC	CASSETGGFYEQYF
TRBV7-9	15	TRBJ2-7	-	TRBD1	TGTGCCAGCAGCCTAGAGGACAGGTCGTCCTACGAGCAGTACTTC	CASSLEDRSSYEQYF
TRBV9	14	TRBJ2-5	-	TRBD1	TGTGCCAGCACGTTGACAGGGAGAGAAGAGACCCAGTACTTC	CASTLTGREETQYF
TRBV27	14	TRBJ2-1	-	TRBD1	TGTGCCAGCAGTGTCCGGGACAGTGATAATGAGCAGTTCTTC	CASSVRDSDNEQFF
TRBV5-6	14	TRBJ2-7	-	-	TGTGCCAGCAGCAAAATCAGGCCCCCCTACGAGCAGTACTTC	CASSKIRPPYEQYF
TRBV19	13	TRBJ1-2	-	TRBD1	TGTGCCAGTAGTAGCACAGGGGAAAGGGGCTACACCTTC	CASSSTGERGYTF
TRBV5-6	14	TRBJ2-7	-	-	TGTGCCAGCAGCTTGGCACTGAATACCTACGAGCAGTACTTC	CASSLALNTYEQYF
TRBV5-5	15	TRBJ2-2	-	TRBD2	TGTGCCAGCAGTTCTTTCGGGAGGGGAGCCGGGGAGCTGTTTTTT	CASSSFGRGAGELFF
TRBV28	16	TRBJ2-3	-	-	TGTGCCAGCAGTTTTCGGAGGGCCAAAATGACAGATACGCAGTATTTT	CASSFRRAKMTDTQYF
TRBV28	18	TRBJ1-5	-	-	TGTGCCAGCAGCCGTACCCCCGGCAGGGTTAATGGCAATCAGCCCCAGCATTTT	CASSRTPGRVNGNQPQHF
TRBV15	12	TRBJ2-7	-	-	TGTGCCACCAGCAGCTATTCCTACGAGCAGTACTTC	CATSSYSYEQYF
TRBV7-3	14	TRBJ2-5	-	-	TGTGCCAGCAGCTCGCGAGGGCCCTCGGAGACCCAGTACTTC	CASSSRGPSETQYF
TRBV19	16	TRBJ2-3	-	-	TGTGCCAGTAGTATCAGGGTTTCGGGGAGCACAGATACGCAGTATTTT	CASSIRVSGSTDTQYF
TRBV7-9	15	TRBJ2-2	-	TRBD2	TGTGCCAGCAGCTTAGGCGGGGGGCGAGCCGGGGAGCTGTTTTTT	CASSLGGGRAGELFF
TRBV7-9	17	TRBJ2-7	-	TRBD1	TGTGCCAGCAGCTCAGGTAACACCGGGACAGGGGGATACGAGCAGTACTTC	CASSSGNTGTGGYEQYF
TRBV5-1	15	TRBJ2-1	-	TRBD2	TGCGCCAGCTCCCTTGGGGGGAGGGCCTTAACGAAGCAGTTCTTC	CASSLGGRALTKQFF
TRBV6-5	15	TRBJ1-2	-	-	TGTGCCAGCAGAGGGATTGGGGGCGCTTTATATGGCTACACCTTC	CASRGIGGALYGYTF
TRBV5-1	14	TRBJ2-1	-	-	TGCGCCAGCAGCTTGGCCCAAAAGGGGGATGAGCAGTTCTTC	CASSLAQKGDEQFF
TRBV5-1	13	TRBJ2-7	-	-	TGCGCCAGCAGCCCCCGGGGGGCGGACGAGCAGTACTTC	CASSPRGADEQYF
TRBV7-9	19	TRBJ1-5	-	-	TGTGCCAGCAGCTTAGCGTCCACGAGAACGGAGTATAGCAATCAGCCCCAGCATTTT	CASSLASTRTEYSNQPQHF
TRBV18	15	TRBJ2-1	-	-	TGTGCCAGCTCACCCGAACTAGCAGCCTACAATGAGCAGTTCTTC	CASSPELAAYNEQFF
TRBV19	18	TRBJ2-7	-	TRBD1	TGTGCCAGTAGTATAGCTCTCCCCCTGACAGGGAACCGCTACGAGCAGTACTTC	CASSIALPLTGNRYEQYF
TRBV28	15	TRBJ1-1	-	TRBD1	TGTGCCAGCAGTTTACAGGGGACAGTTAACACTGAAGCTTTCTTT	CASSLQGTVNTEAFF
TRBV4-1	17	TRBJ1-6	-	-	TGCGCCAGCAGCCAAGACCGCTCCCGGTACTATAATTCACCCCTCCACTTT	CASSQDRSRYYNSPLHF
TRBV19	13	TRBJ1-5	-	-	TGTGCCACCACCAATGGGATTAATCAGCCCCAGCATTTT	CATTNGINQPQHF
TRBV19	17	TRBJ1-5	-	TRBD1	TGTGCCAGTAGTATCGGGACAGGGGCTATAAGCAATCAGCCCCAGCATTTT	CASSIGTGAISNQPQHF